Listed below are T cell receptor beta chains from one sample, sequenced in a study of T cells in Graves' hyperthyroidism and ophthalmopathy. Each CDR3 protein is one row after TCRdb ran MiXCR on the multiplex PCR reads. The sample lists some 460,000 distinct CDR3 sequences, 15% to 17% seen once, with over 12% in the top ten. The sample taken for sequencing was blood. The source is a woman aged 18-30 years with Graves' hyperthyroidism. Each CDR3 is given with its conserved first and last residue. Each record gives: V gene, D gene, J gene, clone size, CDR3 protein, CDR3 DNA. A D gene is named only where the DNA matches it firmly. Size is stated for part of the rows, as once, few or many counts, or as a class when the clone is expanded.

V gene: TRBV20-1; D gene: TRBD1; J gene: TRBJ2-7; clone size: few; CDR3 protein: CSADKSQIRQGPTYEQYF; CDR3 DNA: TGCAGTGCTGACAAGTCCCAAATACGACAGGGGCCGACCTACGAGCAGTACTTC
V gene: TRBV5-4; D gene: NA; J gene: TRBJ2-7; clone size: NA; CDR3 protein: CASSFPAPSGGSYYEQYF; CDR3 DNA: TGTGCCAGCAGCTTCCCCGCCCCTTCGGGGGGCAGCTACTACGAGCAGTACTTC
V gene: TRBV14; D gene: NA; J gene: TRBJ2-7; clone size: once; CDR3 protein: CASSQEMGAGEQYF; CDR3 DNA: TGTGCCAGCAGCCAAGAGATGGGAGCTGGGGAGCAGTACTTC
V gene: TRBV20-1; D gene: TRBD2; J gene: TRBJ2-5; clone size: few; CDR3 protein: CSASFGLAGQETQYF; CDR3 DNA: TGCAGTGCTAGCTTCGGACTAGCGGGACAAGAGACCCAGTACTTC
V gene: TRBV20-1; D gene: TRBD2; J gene: TRBJ2-1; clone size: NA; CDR3 protein: CSARDTSGRAGSYNEQFF; CDR3 DNA: TGCAGTGCTAGAGATACTAGCGGGAGGGCCGGCTCCTACAATGAGCAGTTCTTC
V gene: TRBV11-2; D gene: NA; J gene: TRBJ1-2; clone size: many; CDR3 protein: CASSSPRRQRPPTF; CDR3 DNA: TGTGCCAGCAGCTCTCCTCGTCGACAGAGACCTCCCACCTTC
V gene: TRBV12-3/TRBV12-4; D gene: TRBD2; J gene: TRBJ2-2; clone size: many; CDR3 protein: CASTPSAGGLNTGELFF; CDR3 DNA: TGTGCCAGCACCCCATCAGCGGGGGGTCTCAACACCGGGGAGCTGTTTTTT
V gene: TRBV28; D gene: TRBD1; J gene: TRBJ2-1; clone size: many; CDR3 protein: CASSPRPRDRGRYNEQFF; CDR3 DNA: TGTGCCAGCAGTCCCAGGCCACGGGACAGGGGACGCTACAATGAGCAGTTCTTC
V gene: TRBV20-1; D gene: NA; J gene: TRBJ2-7; clone size: many; CDR3 protein: CSAGVPRDIYEQYF; CDR3 DNA: TGCAGTGCTGGGGTTCCCAGAGATATTTACGAGCAGTACTTC
V gene: TRBV5-1; D gene: TRBD2; J gene: TRBJ2-1; clone size: many; CDR3 protein: CASSLVVGGLNEQFF; CDR3 DNA: TGCGCCAGCAGCTTGGTCGTGGGAGGGCTAAATGAGCAGTTCTTC
V gene: TRBV18; D gene: NA; J gene: TRBJ1-6; clone size: many; CDR3 protein: CASSPYVGVNSPLHF; CDR3 DNA: TGTGCCAGCTCACCCTACGTGGGGGTCAATTCACCCCTCCACTTT
V gene: TRBV20-1; D gene: NA; J gene: TRBJ2-7; clone size: many; CDR3 protein: CSARGSWRSYEQYF; CDR3 DNA: TGCAGTGCTAGAGGTAGCTGGCGCTCCTACGAGCAGTACTTC
V gene: TRBV3-1; D gene: TRBD1; J gene: TRBJ1-1; clone size: many; CDR3 protein: CASKLGGPRDGTEAFF; CDR3 DNA: TGTGCCAGCAAACTAGGGGGCCCTAGGGATGGCACTGAAGCTTTCTTT
V gene: TRBV4-1; D gene: NA; J gene: TRBJ2-5; clone size: many; CDR3 protein: CASSRVVKETQYF; CDR3 DNA: TGCGCCAGCAGCCGGGTAGTAAAGGAGACCCAGTACTTC
V gene: TRBV6-1; D gene: TRBD1; J gene: TRBJ1-1; clone size: many; CDR3 protein: CASGRTGLNTEAFF; CDR3 DNA: TGTGCCAGCGGTCGGACAGGTCTGAACACTGAAGCTTTCTTT
V gene: TRBV2; D gene: TRBD1; J gene: TRBJ2-2; clone size: many; CDR3 protein: CASRQGGNTGELFF; CDR3 DNA: TGTGCCAGCAGACAGGGGGGGAACACCGGGGAGCTGTTTTTT
V gene: TRBV20-1; D gene: TRBD1; J gene: TRBJ2-1; clone size: few; CDR3 protein: CSARDSRGPYNEQFF; CDR3 DNA: TGCAGTGCTAGAGACTCCAGGGGGCCTTACAATGAGCAGTTCTTC